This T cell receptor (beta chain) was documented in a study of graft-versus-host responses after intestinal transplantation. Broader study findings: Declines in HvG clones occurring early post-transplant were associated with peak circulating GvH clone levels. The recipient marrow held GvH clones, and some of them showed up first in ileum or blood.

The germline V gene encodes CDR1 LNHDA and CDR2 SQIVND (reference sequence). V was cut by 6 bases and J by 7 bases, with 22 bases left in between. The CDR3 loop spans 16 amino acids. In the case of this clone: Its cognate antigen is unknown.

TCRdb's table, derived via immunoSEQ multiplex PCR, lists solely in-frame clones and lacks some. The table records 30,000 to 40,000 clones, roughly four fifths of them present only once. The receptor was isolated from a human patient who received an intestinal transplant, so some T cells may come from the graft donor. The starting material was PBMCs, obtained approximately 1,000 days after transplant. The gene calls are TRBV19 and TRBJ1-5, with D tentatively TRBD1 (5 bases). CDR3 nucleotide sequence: TGTGCCAGTAGCCCGCGGGCAGGGTCATTAGGACAGCCCCAGCATTTT. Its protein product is CASSPRAGSLGQPQHF.